Given below is one T cell receptor beta chain in context. Here immunoSEQ multiplex PCR was the method, and the copy in TCRdb shows in-frame clones only, minus some. The sample has about 28,000 clones; roughly 91% are singletons. This entry is derived from a study of control samples from healthy donors and cancer patients. Germline CDR1 SGHRS, CDR2 YFSETQ. The ends were cut back, 7 bases at V and 8 bases at J, with 19 bases in the middle. The CDR3 covers 14 residues. What was sequenced was PBMCs. The genes are TRBV5-1 and TRBJ1-3; unclear D gene. The clonotype was recovered from a man aged 50 or older with lung cancer. CDR3: CASRPSVWEDTIYF. The CDR3 region has the DNA TGCGCCAGCCGGCCTTCGGTTTGGGAAGACACCATATATTTT.